This T cell receptor beta chain was recorded in a study of cytomegalovirus exposure and HLA in healthy donors. Primers included in the PCR were 60 Vbeta and 13 Jbeta primers. Measured with immunoSEQ multiplex PCR; TCRdb has only the in-frame clones, and not every one. The profile shows 110,000 to 150,000 clones, 70% of them singletons. This CDR3 region has 17 residues. CDR1 is SGHRS, CDR2 YFSETQ, per germline. The trim removed 5 bases at V and 6 bases at J, leaving 9 bases unmatched. Sequencing was done on a sample of PBMCs. This receptor was taken from an older woman in good health and CMV-seropositive. This rearrangement joins TRBV5-1 to TRBJ2-3, with TRBD2 matching 16 bases. The DNA of the CDR3 is TGCGCCAGCAGTCCCGGGACTAGCGGGAGGGCCATTGATACGCAGTATTTT. This encodes CASSPGTSGRAIDTQYF. The complete variable domain, with remaining parts taken from reference TRBV5-1 and TRBJ2-3, reads KAGVTQTPRYLIKTRGQQVTLSCSPISGHRSVSWYQQTPGQGLQFLFEYFSETQRNKGNFPGRFSGRQFSNSRSEMNVSTLELGDSALYLCASSPGTSGRAIDTQYFGPGTRLTVL.